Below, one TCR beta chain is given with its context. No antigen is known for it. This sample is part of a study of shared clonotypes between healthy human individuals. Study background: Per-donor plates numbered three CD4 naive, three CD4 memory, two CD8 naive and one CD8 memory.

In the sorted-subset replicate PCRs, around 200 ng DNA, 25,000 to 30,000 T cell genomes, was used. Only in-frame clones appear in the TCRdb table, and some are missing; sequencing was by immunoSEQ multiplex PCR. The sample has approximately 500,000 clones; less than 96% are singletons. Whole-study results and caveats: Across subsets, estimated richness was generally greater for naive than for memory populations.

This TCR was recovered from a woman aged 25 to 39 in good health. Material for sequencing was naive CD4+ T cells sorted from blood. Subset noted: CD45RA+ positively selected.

CDR3 region: CASSQAAGLAGVEETQYF. The CDR3 DNA is TGCGCCAGCAGCCAGGCGGCGGGACTAGCGGGAGTTGAAGAGACCCAGTACTTC. The rearrangement joins TRBV4-1 to TRBJ2-5; 14 bases are a match to TRBD2. This CDR3 region has 18 residues. The V and J ends lost 3 bases and 3 bases, in that order; junction bases with no gene match: 9. From germline, CDR1 is MGHRA and CDR2 YSYEKL.